The clone carrying this T cell receptor beta chain was seen ten or more times. Its matching antigen is unknown. TCRdb redid the calling of the 5' RACE reads with MiXCR, one entry per CDR3 protein. Here the sample spans hundreds of thousands of distinct CDR3 sequences, over 15% being singletons. This sample is part of a study of CD8 T cells in ankylosing spondylitis. Study outcomes and limitations: Seemingly characteristic of ankylosing spondylitis blood was a TCR beta motif consisting of under ten highly homologous variants.

The specimen was blood, either unsorted or a sorted T cell fraction (not recorded which). The receptor's source is a male donor with ankylosing spondylitis.

The CDR3 region is CASSPPTAGVNTEAFF. Here the CDR3 DNA reads TGTGCCAGCAGTCCGCCGACCGCGGGGGTGAACACTGAAGCTTTCTTT. V and J are TRBV28 and TRBJ1-1, with D perhaps matching TRBD1 (5 bases). The germline CDR1 and CDR2 sequences are MDHEN and SYDVKM. Trimming shortened V by 5 bases and J by 0 bases, and 16 bases separated the two germline ends. The CDR3 is made up of 16 amino acids.